Detailed here is one TCR beta chain. Its target is not known. Repertoires were generated with immunoSEQ multiplex PCR, while TCRdb's copy carries only in-frame clones and drops some. The sample includes around 5,300 clones, roughly 67% of them seen just once. The CDR3 consists of 13 residues. Germline-derived CDR1 and CDR2 are MNHEY and SVGAGI. Unmatched junction bases numbered 4, after V lost 9 bases and J lost 1 base. The record originates from a study of CD8 T cell repertoires and HIV-1 epitope variants. Findings and caveats of the study: Beta chains alone show antigen proliferation, not cytokine profile or function.

The chain employs TRBV6-5 and TRBJ2-5; 8 positions match TRBD1. This TCR was sampled from a male donor with HIV. Source material: cultured CD8+ T cells derived from PBMCs. The CDR3 DNA is TGTGCCAGTACAGGGGGAGGCCAAGAGACCCAGTACTTC. Its translation: CASTGGGQETQYF.